These 13 T cell receptor beta chains originate from one sample sequenced in a study of T cell responses to AZD1222 COVID-19 vaccine. The table came from immunoSEQ multiplex PCR; TCRdb's copy has only in-frame clones and leaves some out. In the table there are roughly 120,000 clones, about 86% of which are singletons. Sequencing used peripheral blood, obtained on day 0 of AZD1222 vaccination. The source of these receptors is an adult in good health.

The chain carries TRBV9 and TRBJ2-5, with 8 bases fitting TRBD2. CDR1 is SGDLS, CDR2 YYNGEE, per germline. The CDR3 is 16 residues long. V lost 0 bases to trimming and J lost 2 bases; unmatched junction nucleotides: 6. CDR3 residues: CASSVAASGGQETQYF. CDR3 DNA sequence: TGTGCCAGCAGCGTAGCTGCCAGCGGGGGACAAGAGACCCAGTACTTC.

This clone has just a few counts. This chain joins TRBV27 and TRBJ1-6; D is unresolved. V lost 8 bases and J lost 7, with 18 bases in between. The CDR3 is 15 amino acids. CDR1 is MNHEY, CDR2 SMNVEV, per germline (reference sequence). As DNA, the CDR3 is TGTGCCAGCGCGTGGGGTAGCGCGGGGAATTCACCCCTCCACTTT. Its protein is CASAWGSAGNSPLHF.

This clone was seen once. The chain uses TRBV3-1 (or the pseudogene TRBV3-2) and TRBJ1-3; tentative D call: TRBD1 (5 bases). Germline CDR1 and CDR2: LGHDT and YNNKEL (reference sequence). Trimming pared 8 bases from V and 3 bases from J, leaving 8 bases between. This CDR3 spans 12 amino acids. Written as DNA, the CDR3 is TGTGCCAGCGAGACAGATGGAAACACCATATATTTT. Its translation: CASETDGNTIYF.

V and J are TRBV28 and TRBJ1-3, with 10 bases fitting TRBD1. CDR1 and CDR2 (germline): MDHEN, SYDVKM. Trimming cost V 6 bases and J 0 bases; bases outside gene matches: 5. CDR3 length: 16 amino acids. Here the CDR3 DNA reads TGTGCCAGCAGCTGGGACAGGGGAAACTCTGGAAACACCATATATTTT. Its translation is CASSWDRGNSGNTIYF.

V and J are TRBV18 and TRBJ2-5; TRBD1 matches 8 bases. This CDR3 is 14 amino acids long. J gave up 5 bases and V 4 bases, and 6 bases lay outside the gene matches. Germline CDR1 and CDR2: KGHSH and LQKENI. This chain's CDR3 is CASSRQDRVETQYF. CDR3 coding DNA: TGTGCCAGCTCACGTCAGGACAGGGTCGAGACCCAGTACTTC.

The J gene is TRBJ2-2, the V gene TRBV7-7; the D gene is possibly TRBD1 (5 bases). The CDR3 is made up of 13 amino acids. Germline loops: CDR1 SSHAT, CDR2 FNYEAQ (reference sequence). V lost 3 bases, J lost 7 bases, and 9 bases lay in between. CDR3 protein: CASSLQGDGELFF. The CDR3 DNA reads TGTGCCAGCAGCTTGCAGGGTGACGGGGAGCTGTTTTTT.

V is TRBV29-1 and J is TRBJ1-1; no clear D gene. This CDR3 spans 13 amino acids. V was pared by 5 bases and J by 6 bases, with 16 bases between. Per germline, CDR1 SQVTM and CDR2 ANQGSEA. CDR3 in DNA: TGCAGCGTTAAGGTCCCGTTAATTGCTGAAGCTTTCTTT. Protein sequence: CSVKVPLIAEAFF.

The V gene is TRBV28, the J gene TRBJ1-2; 7 positions match TRBD1. Germline loops: CDR1 MDHEN, CDR2 SYDVKM. This CDR3 has 14 residues. Germline trimming cut 5 bases from V and 4 bases from J; bases unmatched to any gene: 7. CDR3 region: CASSIDRALYGYTF. The DNA for the CDR3 is TGTGCCAGCAGTATCGACAGGGCCCTCTATGGCTACACCTTC.

Written as DNA, the CDR3 is TGCGCCAGCAGCCACCCGGGTTGGCGGGAGACCCAGTACTTC. Its translation is CASSHPGWRETQYF. This chain uses TRBV4-1 with TRBJ2-5; D gene uncertain. Germline CDR1 is MGHRA and CDR2 is YSYEKL. V lost 3 bases, J lost 5 bases, and 13 bases lay in between. The CDR3 covers 14 residues.

This sequence joins TRBV18 and TRBJ1-3; 9 bases agree with TRBD1. Trimming at V came to 4 bases and at J to 0 bases, leaving 4 bases not matched to a gene. The CDR3 sequence is 16 residues long. CDR1 is KGHSH and CDR2 is LQKENI in the germline V gene. The CDR3 reads CASSLMTGGSGNTIYF. The CDR3 DNA sequence: TGTGCCAGCTCACTCATGACAGGGGGCTCTGGAAACACCATATATTTT.

The sample holds one count of this clone. The chain carries TRBV11-2 and TRBJ1-1; 11 nucleotides line up with TRBD1. The CDR3 contains 15 residues. Trimming cost V 5 bases and J 5 bases; bases outside gene matches: 7. The germline V gene has CDR1 SGHAT and CDR2 FQNNGV. The chain's CDR3 is CASSIRTGGMTEAFF. The CDR3 DNA follows: TGTGCCAGCAGCATAAGGACAGGGGGCATGACTGAAGCTTTCTTT.

The chain combines TRBV19 with TRBJ2-3, with 7 bases lining up with TRBD1. Trimming cost V 0 bases and J 5 bases; bases outside gene matches: 8. The germline CDR1 and CDR2 sequences are LNHDA and SQIVND (reference sequence). The CDR3 has 16 amino acids. The CDR3 is CASSIDETGRGDTQYF. CDR3 DNA sequence: TGTGCCAGTAGTATAGATGAGACAGGGCGAGGAGATACGCAGTATTTT.

This rearrangement joins TRBV5-5 to TRBJ2-7, with a tentative D call TRBD1 (6 bases). This CDR3 is 13 amino acids long. V was trimmed by 4 bases and J by 4 bases, leaving 12 bases between them. The germline CDR1 and CDR2 sequences are SGHKS and YYEKEE (reference sequence). The CDR3 nucleotides read TGTGCCAGCAGCCCTGGGACACTTTACGAGCAGTACTTC. It encodes CASSPGTLYEQYF.